This paragraph reports one T cell receptor beta chain. Its antigen is still unknown. This entry comes from a study of cytomegalovirus exposure and HLA in healthy donors. Study overall: A subsequent analysis stated that the 120 or so validation repertoires were run on the same platform as the approximately 700 first-cohort repertoires. Whole-study findings and limits: In vitro experiments confirmed that three CMV-associated chains were specific for CMV antigens. TCR sequences were mostly rare, though some public TCRs occurred in many donors.

This CDR3 spans 13 amino acids. Looked up from germline, CDR1 is LNHDA and CDR2 is SQIVND (reference sequence). Trimming stripped 7 bases from V and 2 bases from J, with 9 bases between. Some clones are missing from TCRdb's copy, which holds only in-frame ones; the method was immunoSEQ multiplex PCR. The sample contains about 160,000 clones, over 85% of which appear only once. The TCR originated in a man aged 18 to 29 in good health and CMV-seropositive. The chain is built from TRBV19 and TRBJ1-5, with no clear D. The sequenced material came from PBMCs. The CDR3 here is CASTPRGNQPQHF. The CDR3 bases are TGTGCCAGTACCCCACGGGGCAATCAGCCCCAGCATTTT.